The clone carrying this T cell receptor (beta chain) was seen a few times. The antigen remains unidentified. This specimen belongs to a study of CD8 T cells in Susac syndrome. Study findings and constraints: As the study acknowledged, the number of individuals who were part of its TCR sequencing and HLA analysis was relatively small.

Reverse transcription of roughly 0.5 to 1 ug RNA was carried out with random hexamers. It was immunoSEQ multiplex PCR that amplified TCR beta CDR3 across 54 Vbeta and 13 Jbeta. TCRdb reprocessed the immunoSEQ multiplex PCR reads via MiXCR and lists one record per CDR3 protein. The repertoire has hundreds of thousands of distinct CDR3 sequences, roughly 92% of them found once; the top ten carry approximately 0.13%. From blood CD8+ and CD4+ T cells, the TCR beta chain was sequenced. Through negative isolation, CD4+ and CD8+ T cells were obtained, while TEMRA cells were enriched using FACS. Per germline, CDR1 SEHNR and CDR2 FQNEAQ (reference sequence). V shed 5 bases and J shed 5 bases, with 10 bases lying between them. This CDR3 has 12 residues.

This receptor was identified in a human donor with multiple sclerosis. V is TRBV7-9 and J is TRBJ2-7; D is unclear. The sample comprised CD8+ T cells from PBMCs. The CDR3 nucleotides read TGTGCCAGCAGCCCTCGACCTGACGAGCAGTACTTC. It specifies CASSPRPDEQYF.